This T cell receptor beta chain appears in the sequencing data of a study of cytomegalovirus exposure and HLA in healthy donors. General study results and limits: The study labeled under 200 TCR beta chains cytomegalovirus-associated.

Libraries were prepared by immunoSEQ multiplex PCR; TCRdb keeps only in-frame clonotypes and omits some of them. The sample gives around 140,000 clones, 85% to 90% of which show up once; around 1.3% is in the top ten. Details on this clone: Antigen unknown.

The germline V gene has CDR1 SGHDT and CDR2 YYEEEE. V trimming: 7 bases; J trimming: 6 bases; junction bases outside the gene matches: 9. CDR3 length: 14 amino acids. The specimen sequenced was PBMCs. V and J are TRBV5-6 and TRBJ1-4; the match to TRBD1 covers 7 bases. This receptor was obtained from a woman younger than 35 in good health and CMV-seronegative. CDR3 sequence: CASGRTGVDEKLFF. Here the CDR3 DNA reads TGTGCCAGCGGACGGACAGGAGTGGATGAAAAACTGTTTTTT.